The text below deals with one T cell receptor (beta chain). Per the original data handling: Estimates of nucleated cell counts were drawn from the amplification of reference gene primers. Profiled with immunoSEQ multiplex PCR; TCRdb holds only in-frame clones, not every one. That table gives V, J and clone size, and the DNA gave D and trimming. The repertoire holds about 250,000 clones, with 80% to 90% as singletons. The source of the sample is a study of blood T cell repertoires in COVID-19. The source material was PBMCs or T cells enriched from blood (not recorded which). This clonotype was sampled from a man between 40 and 49 years old who had recovered from COVID-19.

CDR3 coding DNA: TGTGCCAGTAGTATCGGTTTCCTTGACAGGGGGGCCGATCAGCCCCAGCATTTT. Its translation is CASSIGFLDRGADQPQHF. V and J are TRBV19 and TRBJ1-5; 9 bases fit TRBD1. CDR1 and CDR2 from the germline V gene are LNHDA and SQIVND (reference sequence). The CDR3 extends over 18 amino acids. Trimming at V came to 3 bases and at J to 5 bases, leaving 14 bases not matched to a gene.